These T cell receptor beta chains were read from a single sample in a study of blood T cell repertoires in COVID-19. The table came from immunoSEQ multiplex PCR; TCRdb's copy has only in-frame clones and leaves some out. Seen here are approximately 320,000 clones, 89% observed once, and the top ten hold around 10%. The sequencing input was peripheral blood. The receptors stem from a young woman with COVID-19, enrolled during active disease. Both conserved end residues are part of each CDR3. A D gene is named only where the DNA matches it firmly. Rows give clone size only sometimes, using once, few, many, or a class for an expanded clone.

j_gene,abundance,v_gene,len,d_gene,CDR3aa,CDR3nt
TRBJ1-2,NA,TRBV27,15,NA,CASSLFMAGTYGYTF,TGTGCCAGCAGTTTATTTATGGCAGGTACCTATGGCTACACCTTC
TRBJ1-3,NA,TRBV18,15,NA,CASSPPGVSGNTIYF,TGTGCCAGCTCACCACCCGGGGTCAGTGGAAACACCATATATTTT
TRBJ2-7,NA,TRBV27,12,NA,CASGSLGYEQYF,TGTGCTTCGGGGTCCTTGGGATACGAGCAGTACTTC
TRBJ2-5,NA,TRBV28,16,TRBD2,CASSPRTSGVQETQYF,TGTGCCAGCAGTCCACGGACTAGCGGGGTCCAAGAGACCCAGTACTTC
TRBJ2-4,NA,TRBV5-1,15,NA,CASSWGDRAKNIQYF,TGCGCCAGCAGCTGGGGGGACAGAGCCAAAAACATTCAGTACTTC
TRBJ2-7,NA,TRBV15,12,NA,CATSRSYYEQYF,TGTGCCACCAGCAGGTCCTACTACGAGCAGTACTTC
TRBJ1-2,NA,TRBV5-5,17,NA,CASSCRRQPLEEDGYTF,TGTGCCAGCAGCTGCCGCAGGCAGCCCCTTGAGGAGGATGGCTACACCTTC
TRBJ1-1,NA,TRBV12-3/TRBV12-4,12,TRBD1,CATGQVATEAFF,TGTGCCACCGGACAGGTCGCCACTGAAGCTTTCTTT
TRBJ2-1,NA,TRBV27,16,NA,CASSLNPGYFLDEQFF,TGTGCCAGCAGTTTAAACCCCGGGTATTTTTTGGATGAGCAGTTCTTC
TRBJ2-1,once,TRBV5-5,16,TRBD2,CASSLVGLVSYNEQFF,TGTGCCAGCAGCTTGGTAGGACTAGTCTCCTACAATGAGCAGTTCTTC
TRBJ1-2,NA,TRBV29-1,13,TRBD1,CSVGGGGLYGYTF,TGCAGCGTTGGCGGAGGGGGCCTCTATGGCTACACCTTC
TRBJ2-1,once,TRBV5-1,17,NA,CASSLGAGGVLYNEQFF,TGCGCCAGCAGCTTGGGGGCCGGCGGGGTGCTCTACAATGAGCAGTTCTTC
TRBJ1-2,NA,TRBV6-5,14,TRBD1,CASSSNRGPDGYTF,TGTGCCAGCAGTTCTAACAGGGGGCCGGATGGCTACACCTTC
TRBJ2-7,few,TRBV5-4,14,NA,CASSFSSATYEQYF,TGTGCCAGCAGCTTCTCCAGCGCGACTTACGAGCAGTACTTC
TRBJ2-1,NA,TRBV29-1,13,TRBD2,CSVIAGLENEQFF,TGCAGCGTTATAGCGGGGTTGGAGAATGAGCAGTTCTTC
TRBJ1-2,NA,TRBV6-6,13,NA,CASSYKGDYGYTF,TGTGCCAGCAGTTACAAGGGGGACTATGGCTACACCTTC
TRBJ2-1,NA,TRBV10-1,13,TRBD2,CASSSGVYNEQFF,TGCGCCAGCAGTAGCGGGGTCTACAATGAGCAGTTCTTC
TRBJ2-1,NA,TRBV29-1,17,TRBD2,CSVEPGTSGGALNEQFF,TGCAGCGTTGAACCCGGGACTAGCGGGGGGGCTCTCAATGAGCAGTTCTTC
TRBJ2-2,NA,TRBV3-1/TRBV3-2,15,TRBD2,CASSPPVRGNGELFF,TGTGCCAGCAGCCCCCCTGTGCGGGGGAACGGGGAGCTGTTTTTT
TRBJ1-2,NA,TRBV19,13,TRBD1,CASSEDRGSGYTF,TGTGCCAGTAGTGAGGACAGGGGATCTGGCTACACCTTC
TRBJ1-5,few,TRBV1,14,NA,CTSSPGQDNQPQHF,TGCACCAGCAGCCCGGGACAGGACAATCAGCCCCAGCATTTT
TRBJ2-1,once,TRBV19,20,TRBD2,CASSRYSGGQITSSYNEQFF,TGTGCCAGTAGTAGATACAGCGGGGGCCAAATTACGAGCTCCTACAATGAGCAGTTCTTC
TRBJ1-1,NA,TRBV6-1,16,TRBD1,CASSGTGTGKDTEAFF,TGTGCCAGCAGTGGGACCGGGACAGGGAAGGACACTGAAGCTTTCTTT
TRBJ2-1,NA,TRBV3-1/TRBV3-2,16,TRBD2,CASSSLAGGLGNEQFF,TGTGCCAGCAGCTCGCTAGCGGGGGGGCTCGGGAATGAGCAGTTCTTC
TRBJ1-2,NA,TRBV6-6,15,TRBD1,CASIEQGGLPYGYTF,TGTGCCAGCATCGAACAGGGGGGGCTCCCTTATGGCTACACCTTC
TRBJ2-1,NA,TRBV15,16,TRBD2,CATSRDPSGLYNEQFF,TGTGCCACCAGCAGAGATCCTAGCGGCTTGTACAATGAGCAGTTCTTC
TRBJ2-1,NA,TRBV24-1,13,NA,CATSGESYNEQFF,TGTGCCACCAGTGGGGAGTCGTACAATGAGCAGTTCTTC
TRBJ1-1,NA,TRBV30,13,NA,CAWSWGRDVEAFF,TGTGCCTGGAGTTGGGGGCGAGACGTTGAAGCTTTCTTT
TRBJ1-1,NA,TRBV11-2,16,TRBD1,CASSLVGTVLNTEAFF,TGTGCCAGCAGCTTAGTCGGGACAGTACTGAACACTGAAGCTTTCTTT
TRBJ1-4,few,TRBV2,13,TRBD1,CASKGRGDEKLFF,TGTGCCAGCAAAGGCAGGGGGGATGAAAAACTGTTTTTT
TRBJ2-1,NA,TRBV18,18,NA,CASSFYWAGTGDANEQFF,TGTGCCAGCTCTTTTTATTGGGCAGGGACGGGGGATGCGAATGAGCAGTTCTTC
TRBJ2-5,few,TRBV28,15,NA,CASTSRGKGEETQYF,TGTGCCAGCACTAGCAGGGGCAAGGGGGAAGAGACCCAGTACTTC
TRBJ1-1,NA,TRBV7-2,14,NA,CASSFRGGLGEAFF,TGTGCCAGCAGCTTCCGGGGGGGTCTAGGTGAAGCTTTCTTT
TRBJ2-3,few,TRBV19,16,TRBD2,CASSIGSSGHTDTQYF,TGTGCCAGTAGTATAGGGTCTAGCGGGCACACAGATACGCAGTATTTT
TRBJ1-2,NA,TRBV6-5,13,NA,CASSRAEGYGYTF,TGTGCCAGCAGTAGGGCAGAGGGCTATGGCTACACCTTC
TRBJ2-5,NA,TRBV11-3,15,NA,CASSRLPGPLETQYF,TGTGCCAGCAGCCGCCTACCAGGTCCCCTAGAGACCCAGTACTTC
TRBJ2-7,NA,TRBV28,14,NA,CASSFGAGWYEQYF,TGTGCCAGCAGTTTCGGCGCAGGGTGGTACGAGCAGTACTTC
TRBJ2-3,few,TRBV3-1/TRBV3-2,15,NA,CASSQGVPSTDTQYF,TGTGCCAGCAGCCAAGGAGTCCCTAGCACAGATACGCAGTATTTT
TRBJ2-5,NA,TRBV7-7,15,TRBD2,CASCLGRGEQETQYF,TGTGCCAGCTGCCTCGGTCGGGGGGAACAAGAGACCCAGTACTTC
TRBJ2-7,NA,TRBV5-1,15,NA,CASSQDRDTSYEQYF,TGCGCCAGCAGCCAGGACCGGGACACCTCCTACGAGCAGTACTTC
TRBJ2-1,once,TRBV14,15,TRBD1,CASSRTGTVINEQFF,TGTGCCAGCAGCAGAACCGGGACAGTCATTAATGAGCAGTTCTTC
TRBJ2-5,NA,TRBV29-1,15,TRBD1,CSVEAARGNLETQYF,TGCAGCGTTGAGGCGGCCAGGGGGAACCTAGAGACCCAGTACTTC
TRBJ2-3,NA,TRBV30,15,TRBD2,CAWGSPAGETDTQYF,TGTGCCTGGGGCTCGCCGGCGGGGGAGACAGATACGCAGTATTTT
TRBJ2-5,NA,TRBV3-1/TRBV3-2,15,NA,CASSQARIYQETQYF,TGTGCCAGCAGCCAGGCCAGAATCTACCAAGAGACCCAGTACTTC
TRBJ2-1,NA,TRBV6-5,15,TRBD2,CASTAGGLLYNEQFF,TGTGCCAGCACCGCGGGGGGCTTGTTATACAATGAGCAGTTCTTC
TRBJ1-6,few,TRBV7-6,16,NA,CASSLALGGLTSPLHF,TGTGCCAGCAGCTTAGCGCTCGGGGGGCTGACTTCACCCCTCCACTTT
TRBJ2-3,NA,TRBV6-6,15,TRBD2,CASSPPGGRTDTQYF,TGTGCCAGCAGTCCGCCGGGGGGTCGCACAGATACGCAGTATTTT
TRBJ2-1,NA,TRBV9,16,TRBD2,CASSVGSSGGAHEQFF,TGTGCCAGCAGCGTAGGTAGTAGCGGGGGGGCCCATGAGCAGTTCTTC
TRBJ2-7,few,TRBV10-1,12,NA,CASSVSSYEQYF,TGCGCCAGCAGCGTCAGCTCCTACGAGCAGTACTTC
TRBJ2-7,NA,TRBV20-1,14,TRBD2,CSASGGVYSYEQYF,TGCAGTGCTAGTGGGGGGGTCTACTCCTACGAGCAGTACTTC
TRBJ2-2,NA,TRBV12-5,18,TRBD2,CASGLEGLAGRNTGELFF,TGTGCTAGTGGTTTGGAGGGACTAGCGGGGAGGAACACCGGGGAGCTGTTTTTT
TRBJ1-5,NA,TRBV6-5,15,TRBD1,CASSPDRGGNQPQHF,TGTGCCAGCAGTCCCGACAGGGGAGGCAATCAGCCCCAGCATTTT